The clone carrying this TCR beta chain was detected only once. CDR1 is LNHDA and CDR2 is SQIVND in the germline V gene (reference sequence). CDR3 size: 15 residues. Trimming shortened V by 7 bases and J by 5 bases, and 20 bases separated the two germline ends. These data originate in a study of shared clonotypes between healthy human individuals. Assay execution proceeded at the deep level. Some clones are missing from TCRdb's copy, which holds only in-frame ones; the method was immunoSEQ multiplex PCR. The sample shows some 2,000,000 clones, 85% to 95% of them seen only once. This chain links TRBV19 with TRBJ1-1; D ambiguous. The sample comprised naive CD4+ T cells sorted from blood. Described subset: CD45RA+ positively selected. The TCR was taken from a man younger than 35 in good health. CDR3 loop: CASTNRVVGLTEAFF. Here the CDR3 DNA reads TGTGCCAGTACTAATAGGGTCGTGGGGTTGACTGAAGCTTTCTTT.